A selection of T cell receptor beta chains follows, all from one sample in a study of T cells in Graves' hyperthyroidism and ophthalmopathy. TCRdb re-analysed the multiplex PCR reads in MiXCR, keeping a single row per CDR3 protein. The sample carries about 480,000 distinct CDR3 sequences, around 15% recorded once. The sequenced sample was blood. The receptors here all came from a woman aged 18-35 years with Graves' hyperthyroidism. CDR3s include the opening cysteine and the closing phenylalanine or tryptophan. A D gene is named only where the DNA matches it firmly. A clone size is listed for some rows: how often the clone was seen (once, few, many), or a class if it is expanded.

TRBV11-3	TRBD2	TRBJ2-1	many	CATSSGGAYNEQFF	TGTGCCACCTCCAGCGGGGGTGCCTACAATGAGCAGTTCTTC
TRBV4-1	.	TRBJ1-2	many	CASSQEGRENYGYTF	TGCGCCAGCAGCCAAGAGGGCAGGGAGAACTATGGCTACACCTTC
TRBV19	TRBD2	TRBJ2-1	few	CASSIRMGRSGRRANEQFF	TGTGCCAGTAGTATAAGAATGGGGAGGAGCGGGAGGAGGGCCAATGAGCAGTTCTTC
TRBV5-1	.	TRBJ2-2	many	CASSLSGEHTGELFF	TGCGCCAGCAGCTTGTCTGGGGAACACACCGGGGAGCTGTTTTTT
TRBV11-3	TRBD1	TRBJ1-1	many	CASSPTSGGPNTEAFF	TGTGCCAGCAGCCCGACCTCAGGGGGCCCAAATACTGAAGCTTTCTTT
TRBV11-2	.	TRBJ2-7	many	CASSFSGSTYEQYF	TGTGCCAGCAGCTTCTCGGGTTCAACCTACGAGCAGTACTTC
TRBV6-5	.	TRBJ2-5	many	CASSYRLTELQETQYF	TGTGCCAGCAGTTACCGTCTCACAGAGCTCCAAGAGACCCAGTACTTC
TRBV12-3/TRBV12-4	TRBD2	TRBJ2-1	many	CASSLGAGGPYEQFF	TGTGCCAGCAGTTTAGGGGCGGGAGGGCCGTATGAGCAGTTCTTC
TRBV12-3/TRBV12-4	TRBD1	TRBJ1-2	few	CASSSLRTGSSYGYTF	TGTGCCAGCAGTTCCCTCCGGACAGGGAGCTCCTATGGCTACACCTTC
TRBV10-3	.	TRBJ1-5	few	CAISEGYSNQPQHF	TGTGCCATCAGTGAGGGGTATAGCAATCAGCCCCAGCATTTT
TRBV5-1	TRBD1	TRBJ2-7	many	CASSLGDSNYEQYF	TGCGCCAGCAGCTTGGGGGACAGTAATTACGAGCAGTACTTC
TRBV5-8	.	TRBJ1-1	many	CASTPPPHDGMNTEAFF	TGTGCCAGCACCCCCCCCCCCCATGACGGAATGAACACTGAAGCTTTCTTT
TRBV20-1	TRBD1	TRBJ1-6	few	CSGWTGSDNSPLHF	TGCAGTGGTTGGACAGGCTCCGATAATTCACCCCTCCACTTT
TRBV13	.	TRBJ1-2	few	CASSLGPGPSLHGLYGYTF	TGTGCCAGCAGCTTAGGGCCAGGCCCTTCCCTTCACGGCCTCTATGGCTACACCTTC
TRBV7-2	.	TRBJ1-4	.	CASSPNTEKLFF	TGTGCCAGCAGCCCAAACACTGAAAAACTGTTTTTT
TRBV19	.	TRBJ1-1	few	CASSIGRQWDTEAFF	TGTGCCAGTAGTATCGGGAGACAGTGGGACACTGAAGCTTTCTTT
TRBV29-1	TRBD2	TRBJ2-3	few	CSVDGGLGGDTQYF	TGCAGCGTTGATGGGGGACTAGGGGGAGATACGCAGTATTTT
TRBV20-1	.	TRBJ2-1	many	CSARRTSSYNEQFF	TGCAGTGCTAGAAGGACAAGCTCCTACAATGAGCAGTTCTTC
TRBV12-3/TRBV12-4	TRBD2	TRBJ2-3	many	CASSSMGGSTDTQYF	TGTGCCAGCAGCTCCATGGGGGGGTCCACGGATACGCAGTATTTT
TRBV29-1	TRBD1	TRBJ1-5	.	CSVIDRDSNQPQHF	TGCAGCGTTATAGACAGGGATAGCAATCAGCCCCAGCATTTT
TRBV6-4	.	TRBJ2-5	few	CASSAGAEETQYF	TGTGCCAGCAGTGCAGGAGCCGAAGAGACCCAGTACTTC
TRBV12-3/TRBV12-4	TRBD2	TRBJ2-3	many	CASSFAGGTGDTQYF	TGTGCCAGCAGTTTCGCGGGAGGGACGGGGGATACGCAGTATTTT
TRBV11-3	TRBD1	TRBJ1-1	many	CASSTMNRGGTEAFF	TGTGCCAGCAGCACCATGAACAGGGGAGGAACTGAAGCTTTCTTT
TRBV18	.	TRBJ2-5	many	CASSLGDKETQYF	TGTGCCAGCTCACTTGGGGACAAAGAGACCCAGTACTTC
TRBV3-1	.	TRBJ1-2	many	CASSQVAGPYTGGYTF	TGTGCCAGCAGCCAGGTAGCCGGGCCGTATACAGGGGGCTACACCTTC
TRBV5-4	TRBD1	TRBJ1-2	.	CASSSPGQGVWDGYTF	TGTGCCAGCAGCTCGCCGGGACAGGGAGTTTGGGATGGCTACACCTTC
TRBV10-3	.	TRBJ2-7	few	CAISAAHDEQYF	TGTGCCATCAGTGCCGCCCATGACGAGCAGTACTTC
TRBV5-1	.	TRBJ1-2	few	CASSLGDGLNYGYTF	TGCGCCAGCAGCTTAGGGGACGGCCTTAACTATGGCTACACCTTC
TRBV20-1	.	TRBJ1-5	many	CSARESRGRISVSNQPQHF	TGCAGTGCTAGAGAAAGTAGGGGCAGGATTTCTGTAAGCAATCAGCCCCAGCATTTT
TRBV24-1	TRBD2	TRBJ2-7	many	CATSDPGLGYEQYF	TGTGCCACCAGTGACCCCGGACTAGGGTACGAGCAGTACTTC
TRBV25-1	.	TRBJ2-1	.	CASSGTGQNNEQFF	TGTGCCAGCAGTGGCACGGGACAAAACAATGAGCAGTTCTTC
TRBV4-1	.	TRBJ2-5	many	CASSQGRDFGETQYF	TGCGCCAGCAGCCAAGGGCGCGACTTTGGGGAGACCCAGTACTTC
TRBV7-3	TRBD1	TRBJ1-1	many	CASSLGQQNTEAFF	TGTGCCAGCAGCTTGGGACAGCAGAACACTGAAGCTTTCTTT
TRBV5-1	.	TRBJ1-1	.	CASSLVTDSEAFF	TGCGCCAGCAGCTTGGTTACAGACTCTGAAGCTTTCTTT
TRBV24-1	.	TRBJ2-1	many	CATSGPGRSGYNEQFF	TGTGCCACCAGTGGCCCGGGGCGCTCGGGATACAATGAGCAGTTCTTC
TRBV3-1	TRBD2	TRBJ2-6	few	CASSQVAGWSWGANVLTF	TGTGCCAGCAGCCAAGTAGCGGGTTGGAGCTGGGGGGCCAACGTCCTGACTTTC
TRBV12-5	TRBD2	TRBJ2-5	many	CASGSPTGAGAEETQYF	TGTGCTAGTGGTTCTCCGACGGGAGCGGGGGCCGAAGAGACCCAGTACTTC
TRBV6-1	TRBD2	TRBJ2-3	few	CASSPKSGSRTDTQYF	TGTGCCAGCAGCCCAAAGAGCGGGAGCAGGACAGATACGCAGTATTTT
TRBV24-1	.	TRBJ2-2	many	CATSVQGTGELFF	TGTGCCACCAGCGTACAGGGTACCGGGGAGCTGTTTTTT
TRBV7-9	TRBD1	TRBJ2-2	.	CASSLVQGAGGELFF	TGTGCCAGCAGCTTGGTACAGGGGGCCGGCGGGGAGCTGTTTTTT
TRBV2	TRBD1	TRBJ1-6	many	CASRTGVNSPLHF	TGTGCCAGCAGGACAGGGGTAAATTCACCCCTCCACTTT
TRBV14	.	TRBJ2-7	many	CASSQDPRKGQTSYEQYF	TGTGCCAGCAGCCAAGATCCTAGGAAGGGACAAACCTCCTACGAGCAGTACTTC
TRBV6-6	.	TRBJ2-1	.	CASSYSASINEQFF	TGTGCCAGCAGTTACTCAGCTAGCATTAATGAGCAGTTCTTC
TRBV24-1	TRBD1	TRBJ2-2	many	CATSDPDRGTGELFF	TGTGCCACCAGTGATCCGGACAGGGGGACCGGGGAGCTGTTTTTT
TRBV30	.	TRBJ1-1	many	CAWRATEAFF	TGTGCCTGGAGGGCCACTGAAGCTTTCTTT
TRBV6-5	.	TRBJ2-7	many	CASSYSRTAYEQYF	TGTGCCAGCAGTTACTCTAGGACCGCATACGAGCAGTACTTC
TRBV30	.	TRBJ2-1	many	CAWRDPPGHEQFF	TGTGCCTGGAGGGACCCCCCGGGGCATGAGCAGTTCTTC
TRBV20-1	TRBD2	TRBJ2-7	many	CSARPSPGLAAEQYF	TGCAGTGCTAGACCATCGCCGGGACTAGCGGCCGAGCAGTACTTC
TRBV3-1	TRBD1	TRBJ1-1	many	CASRPIYRGTEAFF	TGTGCCAGCAGACCGATTTACAGGGGTACTGAAGCTTTCTTT
TRBV19	.	TRBJ1-2	.	CASRSTGAGLHGHTF	TGTGCCAGCCGCTCCACGGGCGCGGGACTTCATGGCCACACCTTC
TRBV9	.	TRBJ2-3	few	CASSVGGLPTDTQYF	TGTGCCAGCAGCGTAGGGGGACTGCCCACAGATACGCAGTATTTT
TRBV19	.	TRBJ1-1	once	CASSIRQGNTEAFF	TGTGCCAGTAGTATAAGGCAGGGGAACACTGAAGCTTTCTTT
TRBV10-3	.	TRBJ1-1	.	CAISESAGGAAEAFF	TGTGCCATCAGTGAGAGTGCAGGCGGAGCGGCTGAAGCTTTCTTT
TRBV10-2	TRBD1	TRBJ2-7	many	CASSEGTGSFYEQYF	TGCGCCAGCAGTGAAGGGACAGGGAGTTTTTACGAGCAGTACTTC
TRBV9	.	TRBJ1-6	.	CASSLDNSPLHF	TGTGCCAGCAGCCTCGACAACTCACCCCTCCACTTT
TRBV12-3/TRBV12-4	.	TRBJ2-2	many	CASSLDIENTGELFF	TGTGCCAGCAGTTTAGACATCGAGAACACCGGGGAGCTGTTTTTT
TRBV27	.	TRBJ1-6	.	CARSLGPGFENSPLHF	TGTGCCAGGAGTTTAGGGCCAGGGTTCGAGAATTCACCCCTCCACTTT
TRBV20-1	.	TRBJ1-2	many	CSARGDLRRNYGYTF	TGCAGTGCTCGGGGGGACCTCAGGAGGAACTATGGCTACACCTTC
TRBV19	TRBD2	TRBJ2-5	.	CASMRTSGARETQYF	TGTGCCAGTATGAGGACTAGCGGGGCTCGGGAGACCCAGTACTTC